A selection of T cell receptor beta chains follows, all from one sample in a study of shared clonotypes between healthy human individuals. Sequenced by immunoSEQ multiplex PCR; TCRdb stores in-frame clones only, minus some. Seen here are roughly 1,100,000 clones, under 80% observed once, and the top ten hold approximately 1.5%. The sequenced material came from memory CD4+ T cells sorted from blood. The receptors were sampled from a man aged 18 to 35 in good health. The CDR3 runs from the conserved cysteine through the conserved F or W. The D gene is left open where the match is weak. Expanded clones are given a class, and other clones once, few, many or no size at all.

v_call	j_call	d_call	clone_size	cdr3_nt	cdr3_aa
TRBV29-1	TRBJ1-3	NA	many	TGCAGCGCTGCAGGCTCTGGAAACACCATATATTTT	CSAAGSGNTIYF
TRBV18	TRBJ1-1	NA	NA	TGTGCCAGCTCACCCCCCGTCCGTACTGAAGCTTTCTTT	CASSPPVRTEAFF
TRBV19	TRBJ2-3	NA	once	TGTGCCAGTAGTAGAGGACAGACCCTCACAAATACGCAGTATTTT	CASSRGQTLTNTQYF
TRBV29-1	TRBJ2-7	TRBD2	NA	TGCAGCGTTGACTCCAGAATTCTAGGGAGACTAGCGGTTAAAGGTACCTACGAGCAGTACTTC	CSVDSRILGRLAVKGTYEQYF
TRBV5-5	TRBJ2-7	NA	NA	TGTGCCAGCAGCACCTTGACACAAGCCTACGAGCAGTACTTC	CASSTLTQAYEQYF
TRBV7-9	TRBJ2-7	TRBD1	once	TGTGCCAGCAGCCGATTTGGACAGGGCCGTCAGGAGTCCTACGAGCAGTACTTC	CASSRFGQGRQESYEQYF
TRBV27	TRBJ2-7	TRBD2	NA	TGTGCCAGCAGTTTCGAGGTAGCGGGGGCGAGGTACGAGCAGTACTTC	CASSFEVAGARYEQYF
TRBV28	TRBJ1-2	NA	once	TGTGCCAGCAGTCGTGGGGTCTACTATGGCTACACCTTC	CASSRGVYYGYTF
TRBV18	TRBJ2-7	NA	NA	TGTGCCAGCTCACCAAAACAGGCCTCCTACGAGCAGTACTTC	CASSPKQASYEQYF
TRBV2	TRBJ1-5	TRBD1	once	TGTGCCAGCACAGGGGGGGTAGGCAATCAGCCCCAGCATTTT	CASTGGVGNQPQHF
TRBV30	TRBJ1-2	TRBD1	many	TGTGCCTGGACAGGGGGTCCGGGTGGCTACACCTTC	CAWTGGPGGYTF
TRBV7-2	TRBJ1-5	NA	NA	TGTGCCAGCAGCTTAGATTCATTTCAGCCCCAGCATTTT	CASSLDSFQPQHF
TRBV6-1	TRBJ1-5	TRBD1	once	TGTGCCAGCAGGGCGGACAGGGGTTATGTTCAGCCCCAGCATTTT	CASRADRGYVQPQHF
TRBV10-1	TRBJ2-7	NA	NA	TGCGCCAGCAGTGACGCAGGCCGCGAGCAGTACTTC	CASSDAGREQYF
TRBV5-1	TRBJ2-7	NA	NA	TGCGCCAGCAGCTTGACTGCAGGGGCCCTCTACGAGCAGTACTTC	CASSLTAGALYEQYF
TRBV2	TRBJ1-1	NA	NA	TGTGCCAGCAGTGGAGCTCCGGGGGAAGCTTTCTTT	CASSGAPGEAFF
TRBV5-1	TRBJ1-4	TRBD1	NA	TGCGCCAGCAGTGGACCGGGACAGGGTCGTGAAAAACTGTTTTTT	CASSGPGQGREKLFF
TRBV7-9	TRBJ2-2	TRBD1	NA	TGTGCCAGCAGCTCCGGACAGGCGAACACCGGGGAGCTGTTTTTT	CASSSGQANTGELFF